The 4 T cell receptor beta chains listed next were all sequenced from one sample in a study of T cells expressing NK-cell markers. TCRdb reanalyzed the 5' RACE reads, giving one entry per CDR3 protein sequence and no DNA. The listing records over 150,000 distinct CDR3 sequences. Material for sequencing was blood T cells: a sorted CD56 or NKG2C T cell subset, CD4+ or CD8+ T cells, or bulk PBMC T cells (not recorded which). The receptor source for this set is a man aged 18-69 years in good health.

The rearrangement links TRBV11-2 to TRBJ2-5. CDR3 length: 12 amino acids. Germline CDR1 SGHAT, CDR2 FQNNGV. CDR3 in amino acids: CASSHFKETQYF.

This rearrangement joins TRBV27 to TRBJ2-2. Germline V lookup: CDR1 MNHEY, CDR2 SMNVEV (reference sequence). This CDR3 is built from 13 residues. The CDR3 reads CASSTGYTGELFF.

The chain employs TRBV5-4 and TRBJ1-1; TCRdb calls TRBD1, which cannot be checked without DNA. The V gene's germline CDR1 is SGHNT and CDR2 YYREEE (reference sequence). This CDR3 comprises 14 residues. CDR3 region: CASSRQGGITEAFF.

The chain employs TRBV9 and TRBJ2-1; lacking DNA, the TRBD2 call made by TCRdb goes unchecked. The CDR3 consists of 16 residues. CDR1 and CDR2 from the germline V gene are SGDLS and YYNGEE. CDR3 sequence: CATTHGTSGSYNEQFF.